The 16 T cell receptor beta chains below were found in one sample sequenced in a study of shared clonotypes between healthy human individuals. The method was immunoSEQ multiplex PCR; TCRdb's version includes in-frame clones alone and lacks a portion of them. This table has fewer than 700,000 clones, 70% to 80% appearing once. Material for sequencing was PBMCs. Source of these receptors: a woman between 40 and 50 years old in good health. Some clones in this sample may be carry-over from other donors' samples.

The chain recombines TRBV28 with TRBJ2-7; D gene unclear. Germline V gene lookup returns CDR1 MDHEN and CDR2 SYDVKM. Trimming shortened V by 4 bases and J by 2 bases, and 15 bases separated the two germline ends. The CDR3 extends over 15 amino acids. The CDR3 is CASSSPSGETYEQYF. The CDR3 nucleotides read TGTGCCAGCAGTTCACCGTCAGGCGAGACCTACGAGCAGTACTTC. The full variable domain, rest sourced from reference TRBV28 and TRBJ2-7, is DVKVTQSSRYLVKRTGEKVFLECVQDMDHENMFWYRQDPGLGLRLIYFSYDVKMKEKGDIPEGYSVSREKKERFSLILESASTNQTSMYLCASSSPSGETYEQYFGPGTRLTVT.

V gene TRBV28 combines with J gene TRBJ2-1; 8 bases are a match to TRBD2. Germline V gives CDR1 MDHEN, CDR2 SYDVKM. Trimming at V came to 3 bases and at J to 4 bases, leaving 11 bases not matched to a gene. The CDR3 runs to 17 residues. DNA of the CDR3: TGTGCCAGCAGTTTTTTGTCGGCTAGCGGGTATTACAATGAGCAGTTCTTC. It yields the protein CASSFLSASGYYNEQFF.

This chain uses TRBV2 with TRBJ1-1; D gene unclear. The germline gives CDR1 SNHLY, CDR2 FYNNEI. The CDR3 spans 13 residues. V dropped 8 bases and J dropped 4 bases, with 14 bases sitting between them. DNA of the CDR3: TGTGCCAGCCTTATCGGTATCGGCACTGAAGCTTTCTTT. This codes for CASLIGIGTEAFF.

V and J are TRBV27 and TRBJ2-5; D remains ambiguous. The CDR3 has 13 residues. V was pared by 8 bases and J by 0 bases, with 10 bases between. Per the germline V gene, CDR1 is MNHEY and CDR2 is SMNVEV (reference sequence). The CDR3 loop is CASSRTYQETQYF. CDR3 bases: TGTGCCAGCTCCCGCACGTACCAAGAGACCCAGTACTTC.

This clone was detected once. A much larger clone differs by one base, so this may be a read error. The genes are TRBV7-2 and TRBJ2-5; TRBD1 is a possible D gene (5 bases). With 6 bases removed from V and 2 bases from J, the gap between germline ends came to 10 bases. The CDR3 has 13 amino acids. CDR1 is SGHTA and CDR2 is FQGNSA in the germline V gene. CDR3 loop: CASSLNRQETQYF. For the CDR3, the DNA is TGTGCCAGCAGTTTAAACAGGCAAGAGACCCAGTACTTC.

The V gene is TRBV18, the J gene TRBJ1-1; D unclear. There are 14 residues in the CDR3. V gave up 7 bases and J gave up 0 bases, with 12 bases separating them. Germline CDR1 is KGHSH and CDR2 is LQKENI. The CDR3 spells CASYSSGMNTEAFF. The CDR3 DNA is TGTGCCAGCTACAGCTCGGGGATGAACACTGAAGCTTTCTTT.

The chain uses TRBV7-2 and TRBJ2-1; 9 nucleotides line up with TRBD2. V gave up 2 bases and J gave up 4 bases; unmatched junction bases: 3. The V gene's germline CDR1 is SGHTA and CDR2 FQGNSA. This CDR3 is built from 15 residues. CDR3: CASSLRAGGYNEQFF. The CDR3 region has the DNA TGTGCCAGCAGCTTACGAGCGGGGGGTTACAATGAGCAGTTCTTC.

V and J are TRBV4-1 and TRBJ1-5; the match to TRBD1 covers 7 bases. Germline lookup yields CDR1 MGHRA and CDR2 YSYEKL. The V and J ends lost 1 base and 9 bases, in that order; junction bases with no gene match: 6. This CDR3 spans 14 amino acids. CDR3 nucleotide sequence: TGCGCCAGCAGCCAAGGAGACAGGGTCGGGCCCCAGCATTTT. Its translation is CASSQGDRVGPQHF.

This chain links TRBV27 with TRBJ2-7, with 12 bases that match TRBD1. The CDR3 runs to 15 residues. V was clipped by 2 bases and J by 6 bases; unmatched bases: 5. Germline lookup yields CDR1 MNHEY and CDR2 SMNVEV (reference sequence). The CDR3 is CASSLGGTGGFEQYF. The DNA for the CDR3 is TGTGCCAGCAGTTTAGGGGGGACAGGGGGCTTCGAGCAGTACTTC.

About this clone itself: Other nucleotide sequences in the sample specify the same CDR3. The V and J genes are TRBV9 and TRBJ2-1, with unresolved D. This CDR3 region has 15 residues. Germline V gene lookup returns CDR1 SGDLS and CDR2 YYNGEE. The V gene lost 7 bases and the J gene lost 7 bases, with 21 bases spanning the gap. The CDR3 loop reads CASAYSGRFSNEQFF. CDR3 nucleotide sequence: TGTGCCAGCGCCTATTCGGGTCGATTTTCTAATGAGCAGTTCTTC.

CDR3 DNA: TGTGCCAGCAGCTTACTCGGACAGGGGACCGGGGAGCTGTTTTTT. Translated: CASSLLGQGTGELFF. V usage is TRBV7-9 and J usage is TRBJ2-2, with 9 bases identical to TRBD1. The germline CDR1 and CDR2 sequences are SEHNR and FQNEAQ (reference sequence). V lost 2 bases, J lost 5 bases, and 3 bases stayed unmatched. CDR3 length: 15 residues.

Of note for this clone: Given a much more abundant clone one base away, this may be a read error. The chain uses TRBV7-2 and TRBJ2-7; 7 positions agree with TRBD2. CDR1 SGHTA and CDR2 FQGNSA come from the germline V gene. The CDR3 spans 15 residues. Trimming cost V 1 base and J 0 bases; bases outside gene matches: 3. The CDR3 DNA is TGTGCCAGCAGCTTAGAGGGCGGGAGCTCCTACGAGCAGTACTTC. Amino acids: CASSLEGGSSYEQYF.

The chain links TRBV29-1 to TRBJ2-5; the D gene could be TRBD1 or TRBD2 (6 bases each). Deletions cut 4 bases from V and 0 bases from J, with 12 bases between. Per the germline V gene, CDR1 is SQVTM and CDR2 is ANQGSEA. This CDR3 has 14 amino acids. CDR3 nucleotides: TGCAGCGTTGCGATAGGGGGGAACCAAGAGACCCAGTACTTC. Translation gives CSVAIGGNQETQYF.

V is TRBV5-1 and J is TRBJ2-5; tentative D call: TRBD2 (6 bases). The CDR3 has 12 residues. Per the germline V gene, CDR1 is SGHRS and CDR2 is YFSETQ. The V end lost 7 bases, the J end lost 3 bases, and 10 bases lay between the germline ends. CDR3 nucleotides: TGCGCCAGCGGGTTAGCGGAAGAGACCCAGTACTTC. Translation: CASGLAEETQYF.

This clone has only one observation. J is TRBJ2-1 and V is TRBV10-3; no firm D call. The CDR3 covers 13 residues. In germline, CDR1 is ENHRY, CDR2 SYGVKD. V was shortened by 8 bases and J by 10 bases, with 18 bases between the two germline ends. The CDR3 DNA follows: TGTGCCATCTTCGATGGTTTGGTCCGGGAGCAGTTCTTC. It yields the protein CAIFDGLVREQFF.

The chain couples TRBV30 to TRBJ2-4; D remains ambiguous. The CDR3 has 14 residues. Germline V gene sequence: CDR1 GTSNPN, CDR2 SVGIG (reference sequence). V lost 5 bases to trimming and J lost 1 base, with 12 bases between them. CDR3 loop: CAWETSPAKNIQYF. In DNA, the CDR3 is TGTGCCTGGGAAACTTCCCCGGCCAAAAACATTCAGTACTTC.